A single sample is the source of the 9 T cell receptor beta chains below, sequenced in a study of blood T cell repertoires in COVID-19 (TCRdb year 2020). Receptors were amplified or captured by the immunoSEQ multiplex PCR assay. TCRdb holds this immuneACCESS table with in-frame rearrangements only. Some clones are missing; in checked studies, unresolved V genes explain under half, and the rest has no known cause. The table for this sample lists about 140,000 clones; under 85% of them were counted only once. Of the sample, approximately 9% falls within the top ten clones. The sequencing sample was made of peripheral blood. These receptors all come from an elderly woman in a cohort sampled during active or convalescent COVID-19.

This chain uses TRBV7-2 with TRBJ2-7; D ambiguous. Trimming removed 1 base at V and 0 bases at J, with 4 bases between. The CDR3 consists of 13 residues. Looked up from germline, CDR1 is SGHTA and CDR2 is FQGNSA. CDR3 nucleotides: TGTGCCAGCAGCTTAGACTACTCCTACGAGCAGTACGTC. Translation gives CASSLDYSYEQYV.

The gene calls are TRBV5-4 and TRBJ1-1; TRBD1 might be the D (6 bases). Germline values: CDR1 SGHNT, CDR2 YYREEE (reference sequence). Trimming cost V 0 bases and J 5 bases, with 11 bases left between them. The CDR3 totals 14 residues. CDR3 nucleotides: TGTGCCAGCAGCTTGGAGCAGGGGAGAACTGAAGCTTTCTTT. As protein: CASSLEQGRTEAFF.

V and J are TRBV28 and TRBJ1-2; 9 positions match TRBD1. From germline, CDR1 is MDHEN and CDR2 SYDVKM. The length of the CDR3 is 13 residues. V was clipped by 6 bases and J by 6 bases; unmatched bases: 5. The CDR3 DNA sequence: TGTGCCAGCAGAGAACAGGGGGCGCATGGCTACACCTTC. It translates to CASREQGAHGYTF.

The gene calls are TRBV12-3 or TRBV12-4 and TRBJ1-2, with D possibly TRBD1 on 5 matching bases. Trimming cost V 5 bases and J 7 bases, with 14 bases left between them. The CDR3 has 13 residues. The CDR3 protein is CASSPVQELGYTF. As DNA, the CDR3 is TGTGCCAGCAGTCCTGTACAGGAACTTGGCTACACCTTC.

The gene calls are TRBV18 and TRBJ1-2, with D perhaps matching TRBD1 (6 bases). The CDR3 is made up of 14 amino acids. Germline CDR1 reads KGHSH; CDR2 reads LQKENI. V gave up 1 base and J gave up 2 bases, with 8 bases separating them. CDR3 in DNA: TGTGCCAGCTCACCACTCGGACAGAACTATGGCTACACCTTC. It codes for CASSPLGQNYGYTF.

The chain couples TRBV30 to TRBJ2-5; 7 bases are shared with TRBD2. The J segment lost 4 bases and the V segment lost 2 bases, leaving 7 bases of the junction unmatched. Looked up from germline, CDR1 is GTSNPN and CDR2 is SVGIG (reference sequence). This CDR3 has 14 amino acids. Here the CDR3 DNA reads TGTGCCTGGAGTAAAACTAGCGTGGGAGAGACCCAGTACTTC. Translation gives CAWSKTSVGETQYF.

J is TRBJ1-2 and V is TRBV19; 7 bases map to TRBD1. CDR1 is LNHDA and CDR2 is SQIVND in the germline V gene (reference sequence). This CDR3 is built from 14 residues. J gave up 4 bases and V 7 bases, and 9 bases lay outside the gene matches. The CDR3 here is CASTRRDSSYGYTF. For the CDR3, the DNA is TGTGCCAGTACACGAAGGGACAGCTCCTATGGCTACACCTTC.

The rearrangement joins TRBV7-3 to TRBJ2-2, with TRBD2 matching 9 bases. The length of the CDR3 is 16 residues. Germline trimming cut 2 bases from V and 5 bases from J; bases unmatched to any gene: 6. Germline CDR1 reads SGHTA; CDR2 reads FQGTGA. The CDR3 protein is CASSLVLAGTTGELFF. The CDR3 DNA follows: TGTGCCAGCAGCTTAGTCCTAGCGGGGACGACCGGGGAGCTGTTTTTT.

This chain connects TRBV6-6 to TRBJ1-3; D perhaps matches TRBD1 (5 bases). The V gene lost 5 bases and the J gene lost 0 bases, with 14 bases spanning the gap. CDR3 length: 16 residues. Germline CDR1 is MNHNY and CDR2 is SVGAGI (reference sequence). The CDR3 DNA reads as TGTGCCAGCAGTCGATCCCGGGGGAGCTCTGGAAACACCATATATTTT. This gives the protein CASSRSRGSSGNTIYF.